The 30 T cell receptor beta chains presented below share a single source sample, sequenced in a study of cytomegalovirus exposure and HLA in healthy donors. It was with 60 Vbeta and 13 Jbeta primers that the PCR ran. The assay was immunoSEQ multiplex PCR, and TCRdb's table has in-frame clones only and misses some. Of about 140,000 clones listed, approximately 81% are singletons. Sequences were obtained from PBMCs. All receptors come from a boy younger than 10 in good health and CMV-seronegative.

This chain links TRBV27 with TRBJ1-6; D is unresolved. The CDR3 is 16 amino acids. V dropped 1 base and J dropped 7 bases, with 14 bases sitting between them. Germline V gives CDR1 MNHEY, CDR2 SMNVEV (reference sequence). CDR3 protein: CASSLLEGSFNSPLHF. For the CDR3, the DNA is TGTGCCAGCAGTTTATTAGAGGGATCCTTCAATTCACCCCTCCACTTT.

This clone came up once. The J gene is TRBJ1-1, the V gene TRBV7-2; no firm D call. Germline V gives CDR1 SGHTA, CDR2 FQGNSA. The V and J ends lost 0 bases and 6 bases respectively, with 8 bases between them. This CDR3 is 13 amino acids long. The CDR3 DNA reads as TGTGCCAGCAGCTTAGCAGACAAGCCTGAAGCTTTCTTT. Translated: CASSLADKPEAFF.

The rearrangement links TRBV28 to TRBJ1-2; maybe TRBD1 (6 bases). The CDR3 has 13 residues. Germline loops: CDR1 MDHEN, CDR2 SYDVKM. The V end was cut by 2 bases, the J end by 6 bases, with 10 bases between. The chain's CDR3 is CASSLRGAHGYTF. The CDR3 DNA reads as TGTGCCAGCAGTTTACGGGGGGCTCATGGCTACACCTTC.

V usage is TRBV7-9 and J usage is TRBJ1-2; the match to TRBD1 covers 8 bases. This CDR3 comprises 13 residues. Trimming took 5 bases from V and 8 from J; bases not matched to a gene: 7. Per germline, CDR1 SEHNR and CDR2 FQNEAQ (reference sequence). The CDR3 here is CASSHTGGHGYTF. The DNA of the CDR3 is TGTGCCAGCAGCCACACAGGGGGTCACGGCTACACCTTC.

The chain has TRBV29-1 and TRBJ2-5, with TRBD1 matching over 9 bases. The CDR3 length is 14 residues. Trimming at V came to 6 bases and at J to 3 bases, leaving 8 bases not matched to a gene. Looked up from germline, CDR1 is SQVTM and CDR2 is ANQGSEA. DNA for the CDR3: TGCAGCGTCGCCTACCGGGACAGGGAAGAGACCCAGTACTTC. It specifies CSVAYRDREETQYF.

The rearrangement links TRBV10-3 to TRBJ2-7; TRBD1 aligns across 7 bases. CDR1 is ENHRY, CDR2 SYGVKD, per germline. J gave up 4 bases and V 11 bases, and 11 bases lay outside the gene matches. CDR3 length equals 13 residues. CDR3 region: CAASGTEDYEQYF. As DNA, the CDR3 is TGTGCCGCGTCCGGGACAGAGGATTACGAGCAGTACTTC.

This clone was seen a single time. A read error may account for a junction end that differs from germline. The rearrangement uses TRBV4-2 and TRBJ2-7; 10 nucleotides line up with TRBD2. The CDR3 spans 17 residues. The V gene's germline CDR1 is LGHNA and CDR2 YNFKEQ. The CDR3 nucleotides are TGTGCCAGCAGCCAGTGGCTAGCGGGAGCTTTCTCCTACGAGCGGTACTTC. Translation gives CASSQWLAGAFSYERYF.

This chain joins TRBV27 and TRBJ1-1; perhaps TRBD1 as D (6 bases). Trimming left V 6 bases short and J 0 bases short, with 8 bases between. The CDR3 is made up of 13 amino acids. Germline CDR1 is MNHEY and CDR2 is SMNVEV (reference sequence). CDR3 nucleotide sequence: TGTGCCAGCAGAGGACAGATGAACACTGAAGCTTTCTTT. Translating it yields CASRGQMNTEAFF.

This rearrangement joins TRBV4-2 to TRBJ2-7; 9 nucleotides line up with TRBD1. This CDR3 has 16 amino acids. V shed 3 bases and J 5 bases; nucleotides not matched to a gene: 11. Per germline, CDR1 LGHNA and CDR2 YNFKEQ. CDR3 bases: TGTGCCAGCAGCCAGGAACCGGACAGGGGAAGGAACGAGCAGTACTTC. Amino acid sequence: CASSQEPDRGRNEQYF.

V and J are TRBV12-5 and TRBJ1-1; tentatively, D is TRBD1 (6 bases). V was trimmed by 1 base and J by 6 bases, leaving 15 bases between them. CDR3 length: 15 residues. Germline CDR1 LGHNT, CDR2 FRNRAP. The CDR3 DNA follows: TGTGCTAGTGGTTTGGCCTCAAGGGGGATTTCTGAAGCTTTCTTT. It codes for CASGLASRGISEAFF.

DNA for the CDR3: TGTGCCAGCAGCTCCGGGCCGGGACAGGGCAATCAGCCCCAGCATTTT. This sequence encodes CASSSGPGQGNQPQHF. The gene calls are TRBV7-6 and TRBJ1-5, with 8 bases lining up with TRBD1. Germline CDR1 and CDR2: SGHVS and FNYEAQ. Trimming at V came to 4 bases and at J to 2 bases, leaving 7 bases not matched to a gene. The CDR3 extends over 16 amino acids.

The CDR3 here is CASSPGGGAGNQPQHF. In DNA, the CDR3 is TGTGCCAGCAGCCCGGGGGGGGGCGCGGGCAATCAGCCCCAGCATTTT. The chain links TRBV5-4 to TRBJ1-5, with D perhaps matching TRBD1 (6 bases). V was trimmed by 4 bases and J by 2 bases, leaving 16 bases between them. The CDR3 covers 16 residues. Germline loops: CDR1 SGHNT, CDR2 YYREEE (reference sequence).

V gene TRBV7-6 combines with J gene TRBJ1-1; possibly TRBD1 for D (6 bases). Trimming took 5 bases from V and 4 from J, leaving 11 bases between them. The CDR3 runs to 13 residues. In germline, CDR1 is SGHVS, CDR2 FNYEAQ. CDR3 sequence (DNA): TGTGCCAGCAGCCCCCACAGGGTCACTGAAGCTTTCTTT. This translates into CASSPHRVTEAFF.

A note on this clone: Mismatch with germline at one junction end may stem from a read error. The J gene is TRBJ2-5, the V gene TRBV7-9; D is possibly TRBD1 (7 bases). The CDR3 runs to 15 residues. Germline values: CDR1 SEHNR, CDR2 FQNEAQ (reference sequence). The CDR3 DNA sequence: TGTTCCAGCAGCTTAGGGGGGACAGCGTTAGAGACCCAGTACTTC. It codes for CSSSLGGTALETQYF.

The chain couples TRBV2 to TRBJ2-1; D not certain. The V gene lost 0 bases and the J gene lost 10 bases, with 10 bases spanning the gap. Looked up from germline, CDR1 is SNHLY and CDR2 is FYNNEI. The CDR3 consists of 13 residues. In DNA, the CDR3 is TGTGCCAGCAGTGAAGCCCAGTTCGGGGAGCAGTTCTTC. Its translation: CASSEAQFGEQFF.

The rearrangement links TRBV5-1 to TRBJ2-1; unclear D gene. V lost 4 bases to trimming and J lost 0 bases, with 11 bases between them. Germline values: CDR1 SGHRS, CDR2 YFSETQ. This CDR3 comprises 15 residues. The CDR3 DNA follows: TGCGCCAGCAGCGTCCCGTGGAGCTCCTACAATGAGCAGTTCTTC. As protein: CASSVPWSSYNEQFF.

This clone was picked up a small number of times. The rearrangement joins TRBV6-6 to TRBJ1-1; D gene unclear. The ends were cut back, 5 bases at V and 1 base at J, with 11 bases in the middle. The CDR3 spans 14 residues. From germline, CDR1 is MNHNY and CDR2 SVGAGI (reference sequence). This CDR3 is CASSPRGWNTEAFF. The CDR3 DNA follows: TGTGCCAGCAGTCCCCGCGGCTGGAACACTGAAGCTTTCTTT.

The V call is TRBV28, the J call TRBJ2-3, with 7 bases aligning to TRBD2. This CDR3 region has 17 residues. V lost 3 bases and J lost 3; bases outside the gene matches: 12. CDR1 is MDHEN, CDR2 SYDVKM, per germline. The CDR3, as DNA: TGTGCCAGCAGTTTGATCGGTGGGCTCGGGGGGACAGATACGCAGTATTTT. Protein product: CASSLIGGLGGTDTQYF. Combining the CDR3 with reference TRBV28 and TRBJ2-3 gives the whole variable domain DVKVTQSSRYLVKRTGEKVFLECVQDMDHENMFWYRQDPGLGLRLIYFSYDVKMKEKGDIPEGYSVSREKKERFSLILESASTNQTSMYLCASSLIGGLGGTDTQYFGPGTRLTVL.

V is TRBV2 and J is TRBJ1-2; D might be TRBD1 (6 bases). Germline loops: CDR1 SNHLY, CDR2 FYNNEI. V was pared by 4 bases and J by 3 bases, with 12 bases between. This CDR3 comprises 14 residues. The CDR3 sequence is CASSGRTDHYGYTF. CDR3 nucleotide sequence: TGTGCCAGCAGTGGTCGGACAGACCACTATGGCTACACCTTC.

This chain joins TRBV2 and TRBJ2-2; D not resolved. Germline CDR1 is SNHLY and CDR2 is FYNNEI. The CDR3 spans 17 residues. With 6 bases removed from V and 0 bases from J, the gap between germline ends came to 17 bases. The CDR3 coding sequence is TGTGCCAGCAGCGACCCACTGACACTCGCGAACACCGGGGAGCTGTTTTTT. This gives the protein CASSDPLTLANTGELFF.

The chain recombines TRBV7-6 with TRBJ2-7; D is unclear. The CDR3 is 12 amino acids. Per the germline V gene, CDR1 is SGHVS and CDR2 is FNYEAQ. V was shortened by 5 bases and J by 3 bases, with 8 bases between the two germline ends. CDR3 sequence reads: CASSHSSYEQYF. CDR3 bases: TGTGCCAGCAGCCACTCGAGCTACGAGCAGTACTTC.

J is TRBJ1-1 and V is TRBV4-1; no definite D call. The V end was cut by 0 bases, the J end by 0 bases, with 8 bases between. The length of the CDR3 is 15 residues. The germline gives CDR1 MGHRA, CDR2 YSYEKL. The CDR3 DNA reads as TGCGCCAGCAGCCAAGATCCGAGTCTGAACACTGAAGCTTTCTTT. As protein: CASSQDPSLNTEAFF.

DNA for the CDR3: TGTGCCAGCAGTTTATCCGGTCAGCCCCAGCATTTT. Translation gives CASSLSGQPQHF. The chain is built from TRBV28 and TRBJ1-5, with unresolved D. The CDR3 loop spans 12 amino acids. Trimming stripped 1 base from V and 6 bases from J, with 4 bases between. The germline CDR1 and CDR2 sequences are MDHEN and SYDVKM.

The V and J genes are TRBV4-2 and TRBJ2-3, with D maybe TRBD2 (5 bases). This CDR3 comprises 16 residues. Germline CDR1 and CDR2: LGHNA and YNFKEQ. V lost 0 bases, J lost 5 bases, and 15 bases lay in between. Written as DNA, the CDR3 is TGTGCCAGCAGCCAAGAACTAGTCTCGTTTGGAGATACGCAGTATTTT. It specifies CASSQELVSFGDTQYF.

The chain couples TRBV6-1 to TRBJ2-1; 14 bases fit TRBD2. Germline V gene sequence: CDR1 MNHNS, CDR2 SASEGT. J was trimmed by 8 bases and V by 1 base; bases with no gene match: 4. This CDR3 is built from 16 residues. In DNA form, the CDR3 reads TGTGCCAGCAGTGAAGATGGGACTAGCGGGGGCTATGAGCAGTTCTTC. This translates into CASSEDGTSGGYEQFF.

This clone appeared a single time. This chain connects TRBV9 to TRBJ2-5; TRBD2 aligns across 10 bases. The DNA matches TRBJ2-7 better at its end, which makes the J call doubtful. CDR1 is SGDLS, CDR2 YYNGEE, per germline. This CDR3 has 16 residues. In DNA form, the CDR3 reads TGTGCCAGCAGCCTTGACATTGAGGTAGCGGGAGGCGAGCAGTACTTC. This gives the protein CASSLDIEVAGGEQYF.

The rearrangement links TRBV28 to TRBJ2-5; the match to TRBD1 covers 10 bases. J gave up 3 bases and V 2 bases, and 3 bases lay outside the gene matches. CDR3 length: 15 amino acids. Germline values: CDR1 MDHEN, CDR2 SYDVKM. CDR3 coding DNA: TGTGCCAGCAGTTTACTGGGGACAGGGGAAGAGACCCAGTACTTC. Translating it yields CASSLLGTGEETQYF.

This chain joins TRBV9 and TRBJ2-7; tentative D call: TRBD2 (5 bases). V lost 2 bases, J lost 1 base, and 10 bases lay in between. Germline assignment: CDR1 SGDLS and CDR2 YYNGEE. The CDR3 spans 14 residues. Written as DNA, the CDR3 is TGTGCCAGCAGCGTTGGACTCGGATCCTACGAGCAGTACTTC. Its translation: CASSVGLGSYEQYF. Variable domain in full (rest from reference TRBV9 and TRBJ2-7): DSGVTQTPKHLITATGQRVTLRCSPRSGDLSVYWYQQSLDQGLQFLIQYYNGEERAKGNILERFSAQQFPDLHSELNLSSLELGDSALYFCASSVGLGSYEQYFGPGTRLTVT.

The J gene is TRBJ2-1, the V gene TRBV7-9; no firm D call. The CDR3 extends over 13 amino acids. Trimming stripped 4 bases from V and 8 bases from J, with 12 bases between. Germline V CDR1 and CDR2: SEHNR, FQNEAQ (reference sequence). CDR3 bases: TGTGCCAGCAGCTCCCGTTCAGAGGATGAGCAGTTCTTC. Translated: CASSSRSEDEQFF.

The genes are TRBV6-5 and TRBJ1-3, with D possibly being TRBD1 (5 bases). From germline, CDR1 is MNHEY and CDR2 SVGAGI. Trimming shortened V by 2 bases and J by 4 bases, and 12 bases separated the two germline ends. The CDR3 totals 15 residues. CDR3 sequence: CASSYMGEAGNTIYF. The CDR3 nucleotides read TGTGCCAGCAGTTACATGGGGGAGGCCGGAAACACCATATATTTT.